This TCR beta chain was obtained from a study of beta chain features in type 1 diabetes. Whole-study results and caveats: PCR might preferentially amplify shorter templates, equally in patients and controls.

This clone has only a few counts. Antigen specificity is unknown. The sequenced template was cDNA made from the entire isolated RNA. The study sequenced naive, central memory and regulatory T cell samples to an average of around 3.4 million reads. The method was immunoSEQ multiplex PCR; TCRdb's version includes in-frame clones alone and lacks a portion of them. The sample has under 400,000 clones, around 20% seen once. The CDR3 is 13 amino acids. The germline V gene encodes CDR1 SGHTA and CDR2 FQGNSA. The V end was cut by 4 bases, the J end by 5 bases, with 11 bases between. The sample comprised naive CD4+ T cells from blood. The chain links TRBV7-2 to TRBJ2-5; maybe TRBD1 (5 bases). This TCR came from a woman aged 18-29 years in good health. CDR3 region: CASSSRVGETQYF. The CDR3 nucleotides read TGTGCCAGCAGCTCCAGGGTTGGGGAGACCCAGTACTTC.